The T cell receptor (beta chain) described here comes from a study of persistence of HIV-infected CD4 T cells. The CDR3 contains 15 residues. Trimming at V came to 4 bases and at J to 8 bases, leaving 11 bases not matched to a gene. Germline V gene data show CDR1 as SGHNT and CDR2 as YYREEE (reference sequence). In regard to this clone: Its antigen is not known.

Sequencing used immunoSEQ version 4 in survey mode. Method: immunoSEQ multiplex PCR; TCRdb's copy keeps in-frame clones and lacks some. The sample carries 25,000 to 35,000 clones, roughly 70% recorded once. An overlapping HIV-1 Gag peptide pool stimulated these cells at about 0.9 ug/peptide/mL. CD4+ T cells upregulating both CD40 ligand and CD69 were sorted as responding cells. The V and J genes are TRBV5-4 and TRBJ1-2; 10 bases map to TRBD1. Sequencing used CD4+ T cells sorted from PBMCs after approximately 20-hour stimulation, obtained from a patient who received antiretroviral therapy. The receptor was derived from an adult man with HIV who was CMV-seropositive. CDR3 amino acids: CASSTTPGQGQGYTF. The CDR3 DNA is TGTGCCAGCAGCACGACACCGGGACAGGGGCAAGGCTACACCTTC.